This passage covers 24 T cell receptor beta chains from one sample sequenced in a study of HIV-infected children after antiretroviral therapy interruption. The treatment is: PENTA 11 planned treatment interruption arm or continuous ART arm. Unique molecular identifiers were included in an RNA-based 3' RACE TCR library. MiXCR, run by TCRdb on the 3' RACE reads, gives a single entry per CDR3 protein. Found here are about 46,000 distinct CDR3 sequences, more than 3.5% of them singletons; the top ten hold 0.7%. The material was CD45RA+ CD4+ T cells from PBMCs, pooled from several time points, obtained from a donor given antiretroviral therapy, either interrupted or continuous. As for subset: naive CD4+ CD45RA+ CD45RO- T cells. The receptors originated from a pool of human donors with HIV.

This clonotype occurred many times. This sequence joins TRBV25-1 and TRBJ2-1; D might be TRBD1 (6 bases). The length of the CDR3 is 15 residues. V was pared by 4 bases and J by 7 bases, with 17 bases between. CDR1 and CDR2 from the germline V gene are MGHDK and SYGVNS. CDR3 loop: CASSAPPGQLNEQFF. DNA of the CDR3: TGTGCCAGCAGTGCTCCCCCGGGACAATTGAATGAGCAGTTCTTC.

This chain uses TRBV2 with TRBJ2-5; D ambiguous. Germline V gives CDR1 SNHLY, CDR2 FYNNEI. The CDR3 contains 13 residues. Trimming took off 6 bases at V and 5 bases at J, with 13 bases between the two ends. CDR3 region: CASRTGSSETQYF. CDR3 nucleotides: TGTGCCAGCAGGACCGGCTCGAGCGAGACCCAGTACTTC.

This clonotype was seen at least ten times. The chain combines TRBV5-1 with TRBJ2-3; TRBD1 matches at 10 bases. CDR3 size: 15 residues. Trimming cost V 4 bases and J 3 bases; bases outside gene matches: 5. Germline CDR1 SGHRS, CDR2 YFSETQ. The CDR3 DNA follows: TGCGCCAGCAGCCTGGGACAGGGGACTACAGATACGCAGTATTTT. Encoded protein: CASSLGQGTTDTQYF.

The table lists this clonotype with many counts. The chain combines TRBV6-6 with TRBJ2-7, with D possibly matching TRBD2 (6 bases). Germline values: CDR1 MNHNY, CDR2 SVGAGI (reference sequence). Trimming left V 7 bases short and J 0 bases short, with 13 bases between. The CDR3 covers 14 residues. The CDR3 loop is CASNGGVSSYEQYF. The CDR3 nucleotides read TGTGCCAGCAACGGAGGGGTCTCCTCCTACGAGCAGTACTTC.

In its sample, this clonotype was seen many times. The CDR3 region has the DNA TGTGCCAGCAGTCCCCTCGGCGGGACCTACGAGCAGTACTTC. It codes for CASSPLGGTYEQYF. V gene TRBV28 combines with J gene TRBJ2-7; possibly TRBD2 for D (6 bases). This CDR3 is 14 amino acids long. Trimming pared 5 bases from V and 2 bases from J, leaving 13 bases between. In germline, CDR1 is MDHEN, CDR2 SYDVKM.

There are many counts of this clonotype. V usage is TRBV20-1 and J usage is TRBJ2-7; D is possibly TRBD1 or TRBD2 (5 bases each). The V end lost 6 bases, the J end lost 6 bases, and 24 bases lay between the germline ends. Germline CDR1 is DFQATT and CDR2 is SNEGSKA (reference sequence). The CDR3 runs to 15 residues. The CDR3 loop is CSAFDIGTPYGEQYF. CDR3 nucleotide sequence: TGCAGTGCCTTTGATATCGGGACCCCGTATGGCGAGCAGTACTTC.

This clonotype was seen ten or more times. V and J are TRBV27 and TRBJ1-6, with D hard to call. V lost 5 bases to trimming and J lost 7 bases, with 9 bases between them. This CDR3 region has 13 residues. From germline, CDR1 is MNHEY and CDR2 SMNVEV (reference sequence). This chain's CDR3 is CASSDVRNSPLHF. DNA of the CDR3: TGTGCCAGCAGTGATGTTCGGAATTCACCCCTCCACTTT.

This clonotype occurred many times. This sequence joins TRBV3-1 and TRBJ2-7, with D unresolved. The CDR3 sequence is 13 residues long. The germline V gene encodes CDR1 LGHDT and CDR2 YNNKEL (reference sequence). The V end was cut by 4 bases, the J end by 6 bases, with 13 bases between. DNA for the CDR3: TGTGCCAGCAGCCTTCCTATACCAGGCGAGCAGTACTTC. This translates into CASSLPIPGEQYF.

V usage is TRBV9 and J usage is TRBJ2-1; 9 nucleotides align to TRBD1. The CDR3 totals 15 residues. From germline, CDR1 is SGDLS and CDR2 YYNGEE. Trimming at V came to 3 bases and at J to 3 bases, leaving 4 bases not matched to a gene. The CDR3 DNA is TGTGCCAGCAGCGGTGACAGGGGGTTCTACAATGAGCAGTTCTTC. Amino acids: CASSGDRGFYNEQFF.

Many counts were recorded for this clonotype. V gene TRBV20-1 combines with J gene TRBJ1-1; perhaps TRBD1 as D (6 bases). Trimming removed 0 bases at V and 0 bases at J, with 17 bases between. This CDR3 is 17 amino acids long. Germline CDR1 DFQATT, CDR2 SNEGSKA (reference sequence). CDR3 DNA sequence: TGCAGTGCTAGAGATCTCTTGAGTGGGGGCCTGAACACTGAAGCTTTCTTT. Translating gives CSARDLLSGGLNTEAFF.

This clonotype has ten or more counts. The CDR3 protein is CASAWALGGSETQYF. The CDR3 DNA reads TGTGCCAGCGCATGGGCCTTAGGAGGGTCAGAGACCCAGTACTTC. This rearrangement joins TRBV25-1 to TRBJ2-5, with D maybe TRBD2 (6 bases). Germline loops: CDR1 MGHDK, CDR2 SYGVNS. Trimming cost V 8 bases and J 4 bases, with 20 bases left between them. This CDR3 region has 15 residues.

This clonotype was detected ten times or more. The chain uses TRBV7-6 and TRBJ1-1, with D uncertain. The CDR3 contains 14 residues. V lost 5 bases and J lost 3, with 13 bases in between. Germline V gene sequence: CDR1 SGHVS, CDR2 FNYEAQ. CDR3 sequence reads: CASSPLTGYTEAFF. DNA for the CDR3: TGTGCCAGCAGCCCGCTAACGGGCTACACTGAAGCTTTCTTT. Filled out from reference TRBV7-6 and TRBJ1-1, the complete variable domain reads GAGVSQSPRYKVTKRGQDVALRCDPISGHVSLYWYRQALGQGPEFLTYFNYEAQQDKSGLPNDRFSAERPEGSISTLTIQRTEQRDSAMYRCASSPLTGYTEAFFGQGTRLTVV.

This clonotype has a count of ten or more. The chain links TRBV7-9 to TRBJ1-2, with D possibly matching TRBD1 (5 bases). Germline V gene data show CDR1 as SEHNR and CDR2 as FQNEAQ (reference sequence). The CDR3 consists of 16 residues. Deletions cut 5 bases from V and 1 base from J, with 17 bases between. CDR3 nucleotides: TGTGCCAGCAGCCGAGGGGAGCTCCTCCTTAACTATGGCTACACCTTC. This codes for CASSRGELLLNYGYTF. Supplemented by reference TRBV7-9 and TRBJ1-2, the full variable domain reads DTGVSQNPRHKITKRGQNVTFRCDPISEHNRLYWYRQTLGQGPEFLTYFQNEAQLEKSRLLSDRFSAERPKGSFSTLEIQRTEQGDSAMYLCASSRGELLLNYGYTFGSGTRLTVV.

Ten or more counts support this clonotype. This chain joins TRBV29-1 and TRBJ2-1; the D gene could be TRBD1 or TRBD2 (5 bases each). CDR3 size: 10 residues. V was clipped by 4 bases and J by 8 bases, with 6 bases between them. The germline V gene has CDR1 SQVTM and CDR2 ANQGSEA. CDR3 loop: CSVAGHEQFF. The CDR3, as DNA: TGCAGCGTTGCGGGACATGAGCAGTTCTTC.

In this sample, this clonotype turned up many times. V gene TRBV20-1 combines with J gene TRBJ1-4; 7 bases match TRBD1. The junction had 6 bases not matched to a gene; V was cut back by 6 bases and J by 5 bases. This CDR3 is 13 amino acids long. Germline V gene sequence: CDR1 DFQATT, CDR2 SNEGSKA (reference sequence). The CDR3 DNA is TGCAGTGCCCAAGAGGGGGCCAATGAAAAACTGTTTTTT. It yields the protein CSAQEGANEKLFF.

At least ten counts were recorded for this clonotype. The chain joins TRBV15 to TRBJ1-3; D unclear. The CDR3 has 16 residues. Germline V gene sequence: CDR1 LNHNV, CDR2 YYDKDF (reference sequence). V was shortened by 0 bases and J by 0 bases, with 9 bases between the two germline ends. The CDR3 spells CATSRDPTSSGNTIYF. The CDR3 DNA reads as TGTGCCACCAGCAGAGATCCGACGAGCTCTGGAAACACCATATATTTT.

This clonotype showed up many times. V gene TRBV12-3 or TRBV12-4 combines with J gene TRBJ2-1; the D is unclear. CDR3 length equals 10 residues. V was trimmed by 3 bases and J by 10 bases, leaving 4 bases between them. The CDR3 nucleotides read TGTGCCAGCAGTTTCGGCGAGCAGTTCTTC. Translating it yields CASSFGEQFF.

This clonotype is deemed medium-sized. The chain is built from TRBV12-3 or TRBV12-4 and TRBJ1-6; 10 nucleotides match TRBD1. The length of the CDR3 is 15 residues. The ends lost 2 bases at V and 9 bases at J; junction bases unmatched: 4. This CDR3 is CASSLTGTGVSPLHF. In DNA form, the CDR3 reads TGTGCCAGCAGTTTAACCGGGACAGGGGTTTCACCCCTCCACTTT.

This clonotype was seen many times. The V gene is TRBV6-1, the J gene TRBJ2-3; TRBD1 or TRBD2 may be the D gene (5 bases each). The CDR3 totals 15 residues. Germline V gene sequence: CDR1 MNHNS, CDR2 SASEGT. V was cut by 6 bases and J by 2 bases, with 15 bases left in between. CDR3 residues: CASRVDWGYTDTQYF. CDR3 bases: TGTGCCAGCAGAGTGGACTGGGGCTACACAGATACGCAGTATTTT.

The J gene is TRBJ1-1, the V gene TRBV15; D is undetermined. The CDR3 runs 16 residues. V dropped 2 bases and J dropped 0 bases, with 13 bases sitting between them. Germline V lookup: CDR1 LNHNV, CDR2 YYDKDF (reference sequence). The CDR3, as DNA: TGTGCCACCAGCAGAAGCCGCTTACCAGTGAACACTGAAGCTTTCTTT. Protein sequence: CATSRSRLPVNTEAFF. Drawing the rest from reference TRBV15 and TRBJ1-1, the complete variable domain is DAMVIQNPRYQVTQFGKPVTLSCSQTLNHNVMYWYQQKSSQAPKLLFHYYDKDFNNEADTPDNFQSRRPNTSFCFLDIRSPGLGDTAMYLCATSRSRLPVNTEAFFGQGTRLTVV.

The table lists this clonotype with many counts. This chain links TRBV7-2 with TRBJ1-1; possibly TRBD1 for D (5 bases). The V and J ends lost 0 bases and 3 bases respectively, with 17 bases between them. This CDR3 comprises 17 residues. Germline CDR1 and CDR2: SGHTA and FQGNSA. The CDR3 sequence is CASSLARGDWADTEAFF. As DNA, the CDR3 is TGTGCCAGCAGCTTAGCTAGGGGAGACTGGGCGGACACTGAAGCTTTCTTT.

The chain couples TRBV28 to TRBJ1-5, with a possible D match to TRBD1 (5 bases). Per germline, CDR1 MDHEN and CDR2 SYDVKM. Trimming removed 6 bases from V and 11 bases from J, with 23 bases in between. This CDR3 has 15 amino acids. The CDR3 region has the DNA TGTGCCAGCAGGTCGGCCGCCCAGGGACTCAGGGCCCAGCATTTT. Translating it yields CASRSAAQGLRAQHF.

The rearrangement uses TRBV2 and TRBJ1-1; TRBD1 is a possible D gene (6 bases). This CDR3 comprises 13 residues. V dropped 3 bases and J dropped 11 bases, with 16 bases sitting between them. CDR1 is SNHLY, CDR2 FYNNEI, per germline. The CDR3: CASSDRGAASAFF. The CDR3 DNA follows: TGTGCCAGCAGTGATAGGGGGGCAGCGTCCGCTTTCTTT. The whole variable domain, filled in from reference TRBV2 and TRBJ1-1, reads EPEVTQTPSHQVTQMGQEVILRCVPISNHLYFYWYRQILGQKVEFLVSFYNNEISEKSEIFDDQFSVERPDGSNFTLKIRSTKLEDSAMYFCASSDRGAASAFFGQGTRLTVV.

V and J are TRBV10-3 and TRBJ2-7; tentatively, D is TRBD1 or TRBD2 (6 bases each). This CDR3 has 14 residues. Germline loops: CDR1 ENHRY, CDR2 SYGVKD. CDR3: CASGGGTLSYEQYF. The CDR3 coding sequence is TGTGCTAGCGGTGGCGGGACACTCTCCTATGAACAGTACTTC.